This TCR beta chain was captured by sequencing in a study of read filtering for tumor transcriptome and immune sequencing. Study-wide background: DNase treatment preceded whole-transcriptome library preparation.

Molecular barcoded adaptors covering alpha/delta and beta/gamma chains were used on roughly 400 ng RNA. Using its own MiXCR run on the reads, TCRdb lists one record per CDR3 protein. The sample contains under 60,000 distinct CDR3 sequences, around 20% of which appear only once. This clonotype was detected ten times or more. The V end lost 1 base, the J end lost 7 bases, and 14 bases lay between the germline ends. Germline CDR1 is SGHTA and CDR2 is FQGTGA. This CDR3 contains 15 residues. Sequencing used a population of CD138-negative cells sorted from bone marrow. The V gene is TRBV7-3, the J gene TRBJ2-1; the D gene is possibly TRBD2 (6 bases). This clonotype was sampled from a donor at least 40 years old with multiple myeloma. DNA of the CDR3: TGTGCCAGCAGCTTAAGTCGGGACTCCTTTAATGAGCAGTTCTTC. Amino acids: CASSLSRDSFNEQFF. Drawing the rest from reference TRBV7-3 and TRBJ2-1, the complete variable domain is GAGVSQTPSNKVTEKGKYVELRCDPISGHTALYWYRQSLGQGPEFLIYFQGTGAADDSGLPNDRFFAVRPEGSVSTLKIQRTERGDSAVYLCASSLSRDSFNEQFFGPGTRLTVL.